The T cell receptor (beta chain) described here comes from a study of blood T cell repertoires in COVID-19. Across the whole study: Samples taken during acute and convalescent COVID-19 were collected in the United States, Italy and Spain. T cells, B-cell-depleted T cells, or PBMCs supplied cDNA or gDNA.

Sequencing used immunoSEQ multiplex PCR; TCRdb keeps in-frame clones, though not all of them. The sample holds approximately 300,000 clones; over 85% are singletons and the top ten take around 2.7%. There are 14 residues in the CDR3. The V gene lost 1 base and the J gene lost 2 bases, with 9 bases spanning the gap. Germline CDR1 reads GTSNPN; CDR2 reads SVGIG (reference sequence). Self-reported history from a screening survey and questionnaire set each donor's cohort. Recovery among Cohort 3 donors was established by two negative PCRs, clearance, or symptom resolution. The sequenced sample consisted of PBMCs or T cells enriched from blood (not recorded which). This receptor was taken from a man aged 55 to 70 who had recovered from COVID-19. The V call is TRBV30, the J call TRBJ1-3; no clear D gene. The CDR3 protein is CAWSADSTGNTIYF. The CDR3 nucleotides are TGTGCCTGGAGTGCGGACTCCACTGGAAACACCATATATTTT. Supplemented by reference TRBV30 and TRBJ1-3, the full variable domain reads SQTIHQWPATLVQPVGSPLSLECTVEGTSNPNLYWYRQAAGRGLQLLFYSVGIGQISSEVPQNLSASRPQDRQFILSSKKLLLSDSGFYLCAWSADSTGNTIYFGEGSWLTVV.